These 14 T cell receptor beta chains originate from one sample sequenced in a study of response to subunit inactivated influenza vaccine. MiXCR was run by TCRdb on the RT-PCR reads, yielding one entry per CDR3 protein. The sample includes about 610,000 distinct CDR3 sequences, 14% of them seen just once. The material was PBMCs from blood, obtained roughly 13 days after vaccination. These receptors originate from a man between 45 and 60 years old who received an inactivated influenza vaccine.

The V and J genes are TRBV7-2 and TRBJ2-2; D not resolved. Looked up from germline, CDR1 is SGHTA and CDR2 is FQGNSA. The CDR3 is 14 residues long. With 5 bases removed from V and 1 base from J, the gap between germline ends came to 8 bases. Here the CDR3 reads CASSGYKNTGELFF. CDR3 DNA: TGTGCCAGCAGCGGATACAAGAACACCGGGGAGCTGTTTTTT. The full variable domain, with the rest looked up from reference TRBV7-2 and TRBJ2-2, is GAGVSQSPSNKVTEKGKDVELRCDPISGHTALYWYRQSLGQGLEFLIYFQGNSAPDKSGLPSDRFSAERTGGSVSTLTIQRTQQEDSAVYLCASSGYKNTGELFFGEGSRLTVL.

This clonotype was seen only a few times. The rearrangement uses TRBV11-1 and TRBJ2-3; maybe TRBD2 (6 bases). Trimming took 7 bases from V and 0 from J, leaving 26 bases between them. The germline gives CDR1 SGHAT, CDR2 FQDESV (reference sequence). This CDR3 has 19 residues. CDR3 loop: CASNIQPAGFPASTDTQYF. In nucleotides, the CDR3 is TGTGCCAGCAACATACAACCCGCGGGGTTCCCGGCTAGCACAGATACGCAGTATTTT.

The chain joins TRBV3-1 to TRBJ2-5; the D gene is possibly TRBD2 (5 bases). The CDR3 spans 15 residues. The V end was cut by 1 base, the J end by 5 bases, with 14 bases between. Germline V CDR1 and CDR2: LGHDT, YNNKEL (reference sequence). The CDR3 here is CASSQVVARGETQYF. DNA for the CDR3: TGTGCCAGCAGCCAAGTGGTAGCGCGAGGGGAGACCCAGTACTTC.

This clonotype showed up just a few times. V and J are TRBV18 and TRBJ1-1; TRBD1 matches at 9 bases. V dropped 6 bases and J dropped 4; count of bases not matched to a gene: 15. Germline assignment: CDR1 KGHSH and CDR2 LQKENI. The CDR3 is 17 residues long. The CDR3 loop reads CASSQARTGVVSTEAFF. In nucleotides, the CDR3 is TGTGCCAGCTCCCAAGCCCGGACAGGGGTAGTGAGCACTGAAGCTTTCTTT.

The sample holds many counts of this clonotype. V gene TRBV7-2 combines with J gene TRBJ2-3; no clear D. Trimming removed 3 bases at V and 1 base at J, with 5 bases between. This CDR3 has 13 residues. Germline V CDR1 and CDR2: SGHTA, FQGNSA. The CDR3 DNA sequence: TGTGCCAGCAGCTTGCCGGGCACAGATACGCAGTATTTT. Its protein is CASSLPGTDTQYF.

This clonotype occurred a few times. The chain has TRBV27 and TRBJ2-2; 9 positions match TRBD2. Losses at the gene ends were 0 bases for V and 8 bases for J; bases not matched to a gene: 7. CDR1 MNHEY and CDR2 SMNVEV come from the germline V gene (reference sequence). This CDR3 contains 16 residues. In DNA, the CDR3 is TGTGCCAGCAGTTTATCTAGCGGGGGCTTGGGTGGGGAGCTGTTTTTT. Translation: CASSLSSGGLGGELFF.

V gene TRBV5-1 combines with J gene TRBJ2-3; a possible D gene is TRBD2 (6 bases). Germline V lookup: CDR1 SGHRS, CDR2 YFSETQ. The CDR3 has 15 amino acids. Trimming left V 1 base short and J 2 bases short, with 11 bases between. In DNA form, the CDR3 reads TGCGCCAGCAGCTTGCGCGGGGCAGTCACAGATACGCAGTATTTT. Its translation is CASSLRGAVTDTQYF.

This chain connects TRBV12-3 or TRBV12-4 to TRBJ1-6; TRBD1 matches 9 bases. This CDR3 contains 14 residues. V shed 6 bases, J shed 7 bases, and the junction held 4 bases outside the gene matches. CDR3 nucleotides: TGTGCCAGCAGGGGGACAGGGAACAATTCACCCCTCCACTTT. As protein: CASRGTGNNSPLHF.

For this clonotype: The junction departs from germline at one end; a sequencing error may be responsible. The rearrangement joins TRBV4-2 to TRBJ2-1; D not certain. CDR1 and CDR2 from the germline V gene are LGHNA and YNFKEQ. This CDR3 comprises 14 residues. In DNA, the CDR3 is TGTGCCATCAGCCCCGGCCTCCTCTACAATGAGCAGTTCTTC. Its translation is CAISPGLLYNEQFF.

This clonotype has a handful of counts. The chain recombines TRBV10-3 with TRBJ2-3; D remains unclear. Germline lookup yields CDR1 ENHRY and CDR2 SYGVKD. The CDR3 contains 13 residues. Between the trimmed V and J ends, which lost 4 bases and 5 bases, there was a span of 10 bases. The CDR3 DNA reads as TGTGCCATCAGTGGGGTATCAGGAGATACGCAGTATTTT. It encodes CAISGVSGDTQYF.

This clonotype occurred a few times. The chain couples TRBV27 to TRBJ2-7, with TRBD1 matching 7 bases. V gave up 0 bases and J gave up 9 bases; unmatched junction bases: 8. This CDR3 comprises 14 residues. Germline CDR1 reads MNHEY; CDR2 reads SMNVEV (reference sequence). The CDR3 bases are TGTGCCAGCAGTTTATCGACCACAGGGGCAGGGCAGTACTTC. It yields the protein CASSLSTTGAGQYF.

This clonotype was counted between two and nine times. The chain has TRBV20-1 and TRBJ1-5; D gene unclear. Trimming pared 6 bases from V and 7 bases from J, leaving 13 bases between. The V gene's germline CDR1 is DFQATT and CDR2 SNEGSKA (reference sequence). CDR3 length: 12 residues. CDR3 nucleotide sequence: TGCAGTGCGCCGAGACAAGGGCAGCCCCAGCATTTT. This gives the protein CSAPRQGQPQHF.

There are a few counts of this clonotype. The chain recombines TRBV15 with TRBJ2-2; 15 bases match TRBD2. With 6 bases clipped from V and 0 bases from J, the junction kept 5 bases outside the gene matches. The CDR3 length is 18 residues. Looked up from germline, CDR1 is LNHNV and CDR2 is YYDKDF (reference sequence). The CDR3 region has the DNA TGTGCCACCAGTCAAGGACTAGCGGGGGGGCCGAACACCGGGGAGCTGTTTTTT. Its translation: CATSQGLAGGPNTGELFF. Based on the CDR3 plus reference TRBV15 and TRBJ2-2, the full variable domain is DAMVIQNPRYQVTQFGKPVTLSCSQTLNHNVMYWYQQKSSQAPKLLFHYYDKDFNNEADTPDNFQSRRPNTSFCFLDIRSPGLGDTAMYLCATSQGLAGGPNTGELFFGEGSRLTVL.

This clonotype has more than one count but fewer than ten. J is TRBJ2-3 and V is TRBV6-5, with a tentative D call TRBD1 (6 bases). The germline CDR1 and CDR2 sequences are MNHEY and SVGAGI. The CDR3 consists of 16 residues. Between the trimmed V and J ends, which lost 2 bases and 0 bases, there was a span of 12 bases. CDR3 sequence: CASSYEGRGSTDTQYF. The CDR3 DNA reads TGTGCCAGCAGTTACGAAGGCAGGGGCAGCACAGATACGCAGTATTTT.